The clone carrying this TCR beta chain was observed a handful of times. Using immunoSEQ multiplex PCR, the repertoire was profiled, and TCRdb retains in-frame clones only, with some absent. In the table there are 200,000 to 300,000 clones, around 88% of which are singletons. This entry comes from a study of cytomegalovirus exposure and HLA in healthy donors. V was pared by 5 bases and J by 0 bases, with 8 bases between. CDR1 is SGHVS, CDR2 FQNEAQ, per germline. There are 13 residues in the CDR3. V and J are TRBV7-8 and TRBJ2-7; D not certain. Sequenced sample: PBMCs. The sequence came from a woman aged 30 to 39 in good health and CMV-seropositive. Written as DNA, the CDR3 is TGTGCCAGCAGCCGTGTTAGCTCCTACGAGCAGTACTTC. It codes for CASSRVSSYEQYF. Filled out from reference TRBV7-8 and TRBJ2-7, the complete variable domain reads GAGVSQSPRYKVAKRGQDVALRCDPISGHVSLFWYQQALGQGPEFLTYFQNEAQLDKSGLPSDRFFAERPEGSVSTLKIQRTQQEDSAVYLCASSRVSSYEQYFGPGTRLTVT.